This record covers a single T cell receptor (beta chain). V shed 5 bases and J 2 bases; nucleotides not matched to a gene: 6. The CDR3 sequence is 17 residues long. CDR1 SGHVS and CDR2 FQNEAQ come from the germline V gene. This entry is derived from a study of T-cell reconstitution after alpha-beta-depleted transplantation in children. This sample's TCRbeta library carried unique molecular identifier barcodes. TCRdb recomputed calls from the PCR reads with MiXCR, one row per CDR3 protein. The sample includes 610,000 or so distinct CDR3 sequences, 20% to 30% of them seen just once. Sequences were derived from PBMCs, sampled before TCRalphabeta/CD19-depleted stem cell transplant. The receptor comes from a boy in the first two years of life with Wiskott-Aldrich syndrome, due to receive a stem cell transplant. The chain employs TRBV7-8 and TRBJ2-5; 15 bases are shared with TRBD2. DNA for the CDR3: TGTGCCAGCAGCCATGGGACTAGCGGGAGGAAACAAGAGACCCAGTACTTC. It translates to CASSHGTSGRKQETQYF.